One and the same sample provided the 2 T cell receptor beta chains below, sequenced in a study of T cell responses to AZD1222 COVID-19 vaccine. Measured with immunoSEQ multiplex PCR; TCRdb has only the in-frame clones, and not every one. In the table there are roughly 140,000 clones, 94% of which are singletons. The sample here was peripheral blood, taken on day 0 of AZD1222 vaccination. Receptors were obtained from an adult in good health.

This rearrangement joins TRBV21-1 to TRBJ2-1; the DNA was not compared with TRBD2, the D call given in the table. TRBV21-1 is tagged as a pseudogene. The CDR3 spans 19 residues. The CDR3 region is CASSKAGTSGIVSYNEQFF. The CDR3 bases are TGTGCCAGCAGCAAAGCCGGGACTAGCGGGATAGTCTCCTACAATGAGCAGTTCTTC.

This chain joins TRBV5-1 and TRBJ2-5, with 7 bases matching TRBD2. V shed 3 bases, J shed 5 bases, and the junction held 7 bases outside the gene matches. The V gene's germline CDR1 is SGHRS and CDR2 YFSETQ. The CDR3 spans 14 residues. The chain's CDR3 is CASSSGSSGETQYF. The CDR3 nucleotides read TGCGCCAGCAGCTCCGGTTCTAGCGGTGAGACCCAGTACTTC.